These 3 T cell receptor beta chains originate from one sample sequenced in a study of memory CD4+ T cells and cytomegalovirus serostatus (dated by TCRdb to the late 2010s). The library was prepared using the immunoSEQ multiplex PCR assay. TCRdb limited this immuneACCESS table to in-frame rearrangements with V and J called. A share of clones is missing; checked studies link under half to unresolved V genes, and the rest is unexplained. This sample has 35,000 to 50,000 clones in its table, and around 78% of those were observed once. The top ten hold roughly 6.5% of the sample. A FACSAria II was used to sort memory CD4+ T cells, defined as single viable CD3+CD4+CD8-CD45RO+ cells. Material for sequencing was memory CD4+ T cells from blood. These receptors all stem from an adult in good health and CMV-seronegative.

This chain uses TRBV7-9 with TRBJ1-2, with TRBD1 matching over 7 bases. The CDR3 runs to 14 residues. V lost 2 bases, J lost 6 bases, and 6 bases stayed unmatched. Germline V gives CDR1 SEHNR, CDR2 FQNEAQ (reference sequence). CDR3 in amino acids: CASSLKGGGNGYTF. The CDR3 DNA reads as TGTGCCAGCAGCTTAAAAGGGGGCGGTAATGGCTACACCTTC.

The V gene is TRBV9, the J gene TRBJ2-2; 7 positions agree with TRBD2. The germline V gene encodes CDR1 SGDLS and CDR2 YYNGEE. The CDR3 consists of 15 residues. V lost 5 bases to trimming and J lost 6 bases; unmatched junction nucleotides: 10. CDR3 in DNA: TGTGCCAGCAGTCCCTCGACTAGCTGGGCCGGGGAGCTGTTTTTT. It is translated as CASSPSTSWAGELFF.

This clone has just one count. The gene calls are TRBV28 and TRBJ1-4, with D possibly being TRBD1 (5 bases). V lost 1 base to trimming and J lost 8 bases, with 11 bases between them. This CDR3 comprises 14 residues. Germline V gives CDR1 MDHEN, CDR2 SYDVKM. The CDR3 loop is CASSLSGGEEKLFF. Here the CDR3 DNA reads TGTGCCAGCAGTTTATCCGGGGGAGAGGAAAAACTGTTTTTT. Full variable domain (missing parts from reference TRBV28 and TRBJ1-4): DVKVTQSSRYLVKRTGEKVFLECVQDMDHENMFWYRQDPGLGLRLIYFSYDVKMKEKGDIPEGYSVSREKKERFSLILESASTNQTSMYLCASSLSGGEEKLFFGSGTQLSVL.